The clone carrying this TCR beta chain was recorded a few times. V gave up 2 bases and J gave up 7 bases; unmatched junction bases: 8. Germline V gives CDR1 MNHNS, CDR2 SASEGT. This CDR3 spans 16 amino acids. The sample belongs to a study of blood T cell repertoires in COVID-19. On the study more broadly: The United States, Italy and Spain provided the acute and convalescent COVID-19 samples. From T cells, B-cell-depleted T cells, or PBMCs came the material, which was cDNA or gDNA.

The authors' processing: How many nucleated cells were present was estimated from reference gene primer amplification. The protocol was immunoSEQ multiplex PCR, while the TCRdb copy is restricted to in-frame clones and leaves out a portion. The V and J calls and the clone size are those of that table, but D and trimming were determined from the DNA. This table holds some 62,000 clones, about 88% found once. V usage is TRBV6-1 and J usage is TRBJ2-1; 10 nucleotides align to TRBD1. Sequenced sample: peripheral blood. The receptor comes from a human donor in a cohort sampled during active COVID-19. In DNA form, the CDR3 reads TGTGCCAGCAGTGAATCTGGGGGGGGACAGGGGAATGAGCAGTTCTTC. Protein product: CASSESGGGQGNEQFF.